One and the same sample provided the 5 T cell receptor beta chains below, sequenced in a study of beta chain features in type 1 diabetes. Expressed TCRB transcripts got sequenced, as all isolated RNA was reverse transcribed. Using immunoSEQ multiplex PCR, the repertoire was profiled, and TCRdb retains in-frame clones only, with some absent. The table shows under 900,000 clones, with 15% to 20% occurring only once. The sample comprised naive CD4+ T cells from blood. The receptors here all came from a woman aged 18-30 years in good health.

This clone appeared a single time. The rearrangement links TRBV6-5 to TRBJ1-2, with 8 bases fitting TRBD1. Germline-derived CDR1 and CDR2 are MNHEY and SVGAGI. This CDR3 has 14 residues. After removal of 7 bases from V and 3 bases from J, the junction contained 7 bases not matched to a gene. The CDR3 sequence is CASTDRGADYGYTF. For the CDR3, the DNA is TGTGCCAGCACCGACAGGGGTGCGGACTATGGCTACACCTTC.

The chain has TRBV27 and TRBJ2-7; D is undetermined. Germline values: CDR1 MNHEY, CDR2 SMNVEV (reference sequence). V lost 7 bases and J 1 base, leaving 14 bases between the germline ends. The CDR3 is 14 amino acids. CDR3 residues: CASKRQILSYEQYF. CDR3 in DNA: TGTGCCAGCAAACGGCAGATATTATCCTACGAGCAGTACTTC.

This sequence joins TRBV6-5 and TRBJ1-2; 11 nucleotides match TRBD1. V lost 6 bases to trimming and J lost 3 bases; unmatched junction nucleotides: 6. The V gene's germline CDR1 is MNHEY and CDR2 SVGAGI. This CDR3 has 15 amino acids. The chain's CDR3 is CASRTDRGRDYGYTF. DNA of the CDR3: TGTGCCAGCAGAACGGACAGGGGGCGCGACTATGGCTACACCTTC.

This clone was counted a few times. Within the sample, other DNA sequences also encode this same CDR3. The rearrangement links TRBV28 to TRBJ1-2, with 10 bases identical to TRBD1. In germline, CDR1 is MDHEN, CDR2 SYDVKM. J was trimmed by 5 bases and V by 3 bases; bases with no gene match: 3. This CDR3 has 14 amino acids. The CDR3 coding sequence is TGTGCCAGCAGTTTGGGGGACAGGGGTTATGGCTACACCTTC. This encodes CASSLGDRGYGYTF.

This chain links TRBV4-1 with TRBJ2-5; D perhaps matches TRBD2 (7 bases). The length of the CDR3 is 17 residues. Germline V gene lookup returns CDR1 MGHRA and CDR2 YSYEKL. V lost 0 bases, J lost 4 bases, and 18 bases lay in between. The CDR3, as DNA: TGCGCCAGCAGCCAAGATAAAGGGGGAGGGCCAACAGAGACCCAGTACTTC. Translation: CASSQDKGGGPTETQYF.